Below, one TCR beta chain is given with its context. Its antigen is not known. The junction differs from germline at one of its ends, possibly a read error. The CDR3 is made up of 17 amino acids. Germline V CDR1 and CDR2: SGHVS, FQNEAQ. The data are from a study of T cell repertoires in cytomegalovirus infection. Study at large: The authors used CMV epitopes that were HLA-C-restricted (recently identified) and HLA-B-restricted (well studied).

TCRdb processed the reads anew with MiXCR; each CDR3 protein has one entry. The table has 200,000 or so distinct CDR3 sequences, about 40% seen once. The rearrangement uses TRBV7-8 and TRBJ2-1; a possible D gene is TRBD2 (6 bases). The TCR was taken from a human donor in good health (CMV status not recorded). Some clones in this sample may be carry-over from other donors' samples. The material sequenced was CD8+ T cells from cultured PBMCs, taken from culture after CMV antigen stimulation. CDR3 loop: CARSLRDPGVTSVEQFF. CDR3 DNA sequence: TGTGCCAGAAGCTTAAGGGATCCGGGAGTGACCTCCGTTGAGCAGTTCTTC.